This entry concerns a single T cell receptor beta chain. What it binds is not known. The PCR employed 60 Vbeta primers together with 13 Jbeta primers. Sequenced by immunoSEQ multiplex PCR; TCRdb stores in-frame clones only, minus some. The sample lists fewer than 250,000 clones; about 80% were seen once. The CDR3 runs 15 residues. V was cut by 2 bases and J by 0 bases, with 9 bases left in between. Germline CDR1 and CDR2: SEHNR and FQNEAQ (reference sequence). These data belong to a study of cytomegalovirus exposure and HLA in healthy donors. Study as a whole: Among the roughly 400 genotyped donors, 65% to 85% were placed in the Caucasian-associated ancestry cluster. Findings and caveats of the study: Researchers reported in a later analysis that common viral pathogens appeared linked to several top clusters. Most sequenced TCRs were rare (though some public TCRs occurred in many donors).

The sequence was obtained from a man aged 40-49 years in good health and CMV-seropositive. The specimen was PBMCs. This chain links TRBV7-9 with TRBJ2-3; perhaps TRBD2 as D (6 bases). CDR3 residues: CASSLLGGSTDTQYF. In DNA form, the CDR3 reads TGTGCCAGCAGCTTATTGGGGGGAAGCACAGATACGCAGTATTTT.